The 10 T cell receptor beta chains reported below all come from one sample, sequenced in a study of blood T cell repertoires in COVID-19. TCRdb's table, derived via immunoSEQ multiplex PCR, lists solely in-frame clones and lacks some. The sample has some 200,000 clones; over 75% are singletons. The sample comprised PBMCs or T cells enriched from blood (not recorded which). Receptors originate from a woman aged 18 to 35 in a cohort exposed to, infected with or recovered from COVID-19 (not recorded which).

As to this clone: The sample carries other DNA sequences with the same CDR3. The chain uses TRBV19 and TRBJ1-1, with TRBD1 identical over 7 bases. With V trimmed by 10 bases and J by 3 bases, 5 bases remained unmatched. This CDR3 is 12 amino acids long. CDR1 is LNHDA, CDR2 SQIVND, per germline (reference sequence). The CDR3 coding sequence is TGTGCCACCAGACAGGGCGACACTGAAGCTTTCTTT. Its protein product is CATRQGDTEAFF.

V and J are TRBV7-9 and TRBJ2-7; 10 bases are shared with TRBD2. The germline CDR1 and CDR2 sequences are SEHNR and FQNEAQ (reference sequence). V lost 6 bases and J lost 2; bases outside the gene matches: 4. The CDR3 length is 14 residues. CDR3 sequence (DNA): TGTGCCAGCAGTTCCGGACTAGCGGCCTACGAGCAGTACTTC. Residues: CASSSGLAAYEQYF.

V gene TRBV28 combines with J gene TRBJ1-3; D remains unclear. Deletions cut 7 bases from V and 5 bases from J, with 12 bases between. The CDR3 is 13 residues long. Germline loops: CDR1 MDHEN, CDR2 SYDVKM. CDR3 DNA: TGTGCCAGCACCGACCCTAGGCGAAACACCATATATTTT. This codes for CASTDPRRNTIYF.

This chain connects TRBV19 to TRBJ2-2, with D perhaps matching TRBD1 (7 bases). The V and J ends lost 8 bases and 4 bases respectively, with 14 bases between them. The CDR3 runs 14 residues. Germline CDR1 is LNHDA and CDR2 is SQIVND (reference sequence). The CDR3 coding sequence is TGTGCCAGTCGGGGGACAGTTTTCACCGGGGAGCTGTTTTTT. Translation: CASRGTVFTGELFF.

The chain combines TRBV5-5 with TRBJ1-5; D ambiguous. The CDR3 extends over 15 amino acids. The V gene lost 8 bases and the J gene lost 5 bases, with 20 bases spanning the gap. Germline V CDR1 and CDR2: SGHKS, YYEKEE (reference sequence). The CDR3 DNA sequence: TGTGCCAGTACCCTCGCCGGGGAAATACATCAGCCCCAGCATTTT. Its translation is CASTLAGEIHQPQHF.

This clone appeared once. The rearrangement uses TRBV2 and TRBJ1-4; D not resolved. The CDR3 loop spans 12 amino acids. Per the germline V gene, CDR1 is SNHLY and CDR2 is FYNNEI. The germline V and J ends were trimmed by 6 bases and 8 bases, with 10 bases remaining between them. The chain's CDR3 is CASSQEGEKLFF. The DNA of the CDR3 is TGTGCCAGCAGCCAGGAGGGAGAAAAACTGTTTTTT.

The V and J genes are TRBV12-3 or TRBV12-4 and TRBJ1-1; no reliable D call. The CDR3 length is 12 residues. V gave up 4 bases and J gave up 10 bases, with 13 bases separating them. CDR3 loop: CASSYEPRRAFF. The CDR3 nucleotides read TGTGCCAGCAGTTATGAACCGAGGAGAGCTTTCTTT.

The genes are TRBV24-1 and TRBJ1-2; D might be TRBD1 (6 bases). V was clipped by 3 bases and J by 0 bases, with 13 bases between them. The CDR3 is made up of 16 amino acids. CDR1 is KGHDR, CDR2 SFDVKD, per germline. The CDR3 loop is CATSDALGGANYGYTF. The DNA for the CDR3 is TGTGCCACCAGTGATGCTTTAGGGGGAGCTAACTATGGCTACACCTTC.

The V call is TRBV7-2, the J call TRBJ1-1; D ambiguous. Trimming removed 5 bases from V and 8 bases from J, with 18 bases in between. The CDR3 loop spans 14 amino acids. Germline V gives CDR1 SGHTA, CDR2 FQGNSA. This CDR3 reads CASSVYRRGPEAFF. The CDR3 DNA follows: TGTGCCAGCAGCGTCTACCGGCGCGGGCCCGAAGCTTTCTTT.

This rearrangement joins TRBV28 to TRBJ2-3; possible D gene TRBD1, 6 bases. Germline V gives CDR1 MDHEN, CDR2 SYDVKM. The CDR3 loop spans 17 amino acids. V shed 7 bases and J shed 3 bases, with 23 bases lying between them. Written as DNA, the CDR3 is TGTGCCAGCACCCCATCCCGCGCGGGTAGGGGGACAGATACGCAGTATTTT. Translating it yields CASTPSRAGRGTDTQYF.